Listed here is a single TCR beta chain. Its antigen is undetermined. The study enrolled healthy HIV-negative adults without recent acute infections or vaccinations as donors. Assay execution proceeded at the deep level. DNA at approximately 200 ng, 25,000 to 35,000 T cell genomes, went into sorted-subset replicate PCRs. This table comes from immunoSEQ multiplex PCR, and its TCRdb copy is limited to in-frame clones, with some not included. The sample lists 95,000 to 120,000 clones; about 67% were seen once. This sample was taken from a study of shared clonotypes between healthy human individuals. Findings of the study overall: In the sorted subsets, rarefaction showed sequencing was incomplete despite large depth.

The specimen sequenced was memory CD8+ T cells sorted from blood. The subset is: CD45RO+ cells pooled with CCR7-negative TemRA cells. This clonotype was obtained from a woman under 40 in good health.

CDR3 nucleotides: TGTGCCAGCAGCCCAAAGGGGGGAAGTGGCTACAATGAGCAGTTCTTC. Translating gives CASSPKGGSGYNEQFF. The chain recombines TRBV7-9 with TRBJ2-1, with D tentatively TRBD1 or TRBD2 (6 bases each). This CDR3 is built from 16 residues. V lost 5 bases and J lost 3, with 17 bases in between. Looked up from germline, CDR1 is SEHNR and CDR2 is FQNEAQ (reference sequence).